A selection of T cell receptor beta chains follows, all from one sample in a study of cytomegalovirus exposure and HLA in healthy donors. Assay used: immunoSEQ multiplex PCR; TCRdb lists only in-frame clones, some missing. This repertoire includes roughly 80,000 clones. The material sequenced was PBMCs. These receptors originate from a man aged 45-65 years in good health and CMV-seropositive. Each CDR3 is given with its conserved first and last residue. Each record gives: D gene, V gene, J gene, CDR3 DNA, CDR3 protein. The D gene is left open where the match is weak.

D: .
V: TRBV5-5
J: TRBJ2-7
DNA: TGTGCCAGCAGCTCGCTCTACGACGAGCAGTACTTC
CDR3: CASSSLYDEQYF

D: TRBD2
V: TRBV5-1
J: TRBJ2-2
DNA: TGCGCCAGCAGCTTGACTAGCGGGGCCCAGAACACCGGGGAGCTGTTTTTT
CDR3: CASSLTSGAQNTGELFF

D: .
V: TRBV9
J: TRBJ2-7
DNA: TGTGCCAGCAGCGGTCCCGGGACTTGGGCTGTCGAGCAGTACTTC
CDR3: CASSGPGTWAVEQYF

D: TRBD2
V: TRBV19
J: TRBJ2-1
DNA: TGTGCCAGTAGTCCGGGACTAGCGGGACTTGAGCAGTTCTTC
CDR3: CASSPGLAGLEQFF

D: TRBD1
V: TRBV6-5
J: TRBJ1-4
DNA: TGTGCCAGCAGTCTCGGGACAGGGGGCGAAAAACTGTTTTTT
CDR3: CASSLGTGGEKLFF

D: .
V: TRBV7-9
J: TRBJ2-1
DNA: TGTGCCAGCAGCCCCGGACTTTACGTGACCTACAATGAGCAGTTCTTC
CDR3: CASSPGLYVTYNEQFF

D: TRBD2
V: TRBV19
J: TRBJ2-3
DNA: TGTGCTCGCAGGAAGTTGGAGGGTCTAGCGGTTAGCACAGATACGCAGTATTTT
CDR3: CARRKLEGLAVSTDTQYF

D: .
V: TRBV6-1
J: TRBJ2-1
DNA: TGTGCCAGCAGTGCCTCCGGGATCAACAATGAGCAGTTCTTC
CDR3: CASSASGINNEQFF

D: TRBD1
V: TRBV5-4
J: TRBJ2-1
DNA: TGTGCCAGCACCCTAACGTCCGGGACAGTTTCATACAATGAGCAGTTCTTC
CDR3: CASTLTSGTVSYNEQFF

D: TRBD1
V: TRBV6-5
J: TRBJ2-2
DNA: TGTGCCAGCAGATTCAGACAGGGGGACACCGGGGAGCTGTTTTTT
CDR3: CASRFRQGDTGELFF

D: TRBD1
V: TRBV23-1
J: TRBJ1-1
DNA: TGCGCCAGCAGTCATTCCCCTCCGGGACAGGGAACGGGGGAAGCTTTCTTT
CDR3: CASSHSPPGQGTGEAFF

D: TRBD1
V: TRBV25-1
J: TRBJ2-1
DNA: TGTGCCAGCAGTGCCATCCGGGACAGGGGGTACAATGAGCAGTTCTTC
CDR3: CASSAIRDRGYNEQFF

D: .
V: TRBV4-1
J: TRBJ1-1
DNA: TGCGCCAGCAGGTCGACAAGAGTGAACACTGAAGCTTTCTTT
CDR3: CASRSTRVNTEAFF

D: .
V: TRBV5-6
J: TRBJ2-3
DNA: TGTGCCAGCAGCTTGGACCCCGATACACAGTATTTT
CDR3: CASSLDPDTQYF

D: .
V: TRBV5-4
J: TRBJ1-2
DNA: TGTGCCAGCAGCTTGCCGGCCCAGGTGGGCTATGGCTACACCTTC
CDR3: CASSLPAQVGYGYTF

D: TRBD1
V: TRBV9
J: TRBJ2-2
DNA: TGTGCCAGCAGCCCTTCTTGGACAGGGAAGAACACCGGGGAGCTGTTTTTT
CDR3: CASSPSWTGKNTGELFF

D: TRBD2
V: TRBV19
J: TRBJ2-3
DNA: TGTGCCAGTAAGGAGCGGGGGGGCCAAGGAGATACGCAGTATTTT
CDR3: CASKERGGQGDTQYF

D: .
V: TRBV7-3
J: TRBJ2-3
DNA: TGTGCCAGCAGCTTAGTGGCAGGGGCAGATACGCAGTATTTT
CDR3: CASSLVAGADTQYF

D: .
V: TRBV23-1
J: TRBJ1-4
DNA: TGCGCCAGCAGTCAACAAAGGAGGGCCGCAACTAATGAAAAACTGTTTTTT
CDR3: CASSQQRRAATNEKLFF

D: TRBD1
V: TRBV19
J: TRBJ2-2
DNA: TGTGCCAGTCAGTGGACAGGGGCTACCGGGGAGCTGTTTTTT
CDR3: CASQWTGATGELFF

D: .
V: TRBV6-5
J: TRBJ1-2
DNA: TGTGCCAGCAATTGGGCACCGTACGATTCGTCGGGCTACACCTTC
CDR3: CASNWAPYDSSGYTF

D: TRBD1
V: TRBV2
J: TRBJ1-2
DNA: TGTGCCAGCAGTGAATCTCTTACAGGGGGGCACTACTATGGCTACACCTTC
CDR3: CASSESLTGGHYYGYTF

D: .
V: TRBV7-2
J: TRBJ1-5
DNA: TGTGCCAGCAGCGCTAACAGGGATGGAAATCAGCCCCAGCATTTT
CDR3: CASSANRDGNQPQHF

D: .
V: TRBV28
J: TRBJ1-2
DNA: TGTGCCAGCAGTTTACTCTGGACAGTTGAGGGCTACACCTTC
CDR3: CASSLLWTVEGYTF

D: .
V: TRBV7-5
J: TRBJ1-5
DNA: TGTGCCAGAAGCTTAGGACGGGAACCTTTTAGCAATCAGCCCCAGCATTTT
CDR3: CARSLGREPFSNQPQHF

D: TRBD1
V: TRBV5-1
J: TRBJ1-1
DNA: TGCGCCAGCAGCTATTCAGGGACAGCGACTTTCTTT
CDR3: CASSYSGTATFF

D: .
V: TRBV19
J: TRBJ1-4
DNA: TGTGCCAGTAGTATGGAGGATGTGGAGGCTAATGAAAAACTGTTTTTT
CDR3: CASSMEDVEANEKLFF

D: TRBD2
V: TRBV7-2
J: TRBJ2-3
DNA: TGTGCCAGCAGTCCCCCGGGAGGAGGCACAGATACGCAGTATTTT
CDR3: CASSPPGGGTDTQYF

D: .
V: TRBV28
J: TRBJ2-6
DNA: TGTGCCAGCAGTCCCAGGGAAAGGTACTTGCGATCTGGGGCCAACGTCCTGACTTTC
CDR3: CASSPRERYLRSGANVLTF

D: TRBD2
V: TRBV6-1
J: TRBJ2-1
DNA: TGTGCCGGTGGACTAGCGGGGGGTACCTACAATGAGCAGTTCTTC
CDR3: CAGGLAGGTYNEQFF

D: .
V: TRBV6-5
J: TRBJ2-6
DNA: TGTGCCAGCAGTATCAGTGACTCTGGGGCCAACGTCCTGACTTTC
CDR3: CASSISDSGANVLTF

D: .
V: TRBV28
J: TRBJ2-5
DNA: TGTGCCAGCAGAAGTCCATCGGTCAGGCAAGAGACCCAGTACTTC
CDR3: CASRSPSVRQETQYF

D: .
V: TRBV9
J: TRBJ1-1
DNA: TGTGCCAGCAGCGTAGGGCTGGGGGGAGACACTGAAGCTTTCTTT
CDR3: CASSVGLGGDTEAFF

D: TRBD2
V: TRBV5-4
J: TRBJ2-3
DNA: TGTGCCAGCAGCTCGCTCACTCTAGCGGGAGGGACAGATACGCAGTATTTT
CDR3: CASSSLTLAGGTDTQYF

D: .
V: TRBV7-6
J: TRBJ2-3
DNA: TGTGCCAGCAGCCAGGGGCCCCGGAGAGATACGCAGTATTTT
CDR3: CASSQGPRRDTQYF

D: .
V: TRBV13
J: TRBJ1-6
DNA: TGTGCCAGCAGCGCGTCCAATTCACCCCTCCACTTT
CDR3: CASSASNSPLHF

D: .
V: TRBV30
J: TRBJ1-1
DNA: TGTGCCTGGAGCCCCACAGGGAAGAACACTGAAGCTTTCTTT
CDR3: CAWSPTGKNTEAFF

D: TRBD2
V: TRBV27
J: TRBJ2-2
DNA: TGTGCCAGCAGCTCGCTGACTAGCGGGGGGGGTATCACCGGGGAGCTGTTTTTT
CDR3: CASSSLTSGGGITGELFF

D: .
V: TRBV7-2
J: TRBJ1-1
DNA: TGTGCCAGCACCATCTTCAGGGCTGAAGCTTTCTTT
CDR3: CASTIFRAEAFF

D: .
V: TRBV27
J: TRBJ2-1
DNA: TGTGCCAGCCTCGTCCAGGGTAACGAGCAGTTCTTC
CDR3: CASLVQGNEQFF

D: .
V: TRBV18
J: TRBJ1-1
DNA: TGTGCCAGCTCACAGATCCGGGACACTGAAGCTTTCTTT
CDR3: CASSQIRDTEAFF

D: .
V: TRBV5-1
J: TRBJ1-1
DNA: TGCGCCAGCAGCTCATCGGGGTTCAACACTGAAGCTTTCTTT
CDR3: CASSSSGFNTEAFF

D: TRBD1
V: TRBV5-1
J: TRBJ1-5
DNA: TGCGCCAGCAGCCCCTCGACAGGGGGCGATCAGCCCCAGCATTTT
CDR3: CASSPSTGGDQPQHF

D: .
V: TRBV7-6
J: TRBJ1-5
DNA: TGTGCCAGCAGCTTAGGAGGAAACAATCAGCCCCAGCATTTT
CDR3: CASSLGGNNQPQHF

D: TRBD2
V: TRBV19
J: TRBJ2-3
DNA: TGTGCCAGTAGTTTCCTACTAGCGGGGGGGGGAGGAACGCAGTATTTT
CDR3: CASSFLLAGGGGTQYF